Shown below are 11 T cell receptor beta chains from a single sample sequenced in a study of T cell responses to AZD1222 COVID-19 vaccine. Libraries were prepared by immunoSEQ multiplex PCR; TCRdb keeps only in-frame clonotypes and omits some of them. The sample comprises 100,000 to 150,000 clones, about 89% of which are singletons, and 6.3% rests with the top ten. Sequenced material: peripheral blood, taken on day 0 of AZD1222 vaccination. Source of these receptors: an adult in good health.

This chain uses TRBV9 with TRBJ2-3; no reliable D call. The CDR3 consists of 11 residues. V lost 7 bases to trimming and J lost 6 bases, with 9 bases between them. Germline assignment: CDR1 SGDLS and CDR2 YYNGEE. CDR3 amino acids: CASGVDDTQYF. As DNA, the CDR3 is TGTGCCAGCGGGGTCGATGATACGCAGTATTTT.

The chain is built from TRBV12-3 or TRBV12-4 and TRBJ1-2, with 9 nucleotides matching TRBD1. There are 13 residues in the CDR3. V was pared by 5 bases and J by 8 bases, with 6 bases of the junction left unmatched. This CDR3 reads CASSVGTGWGYTF. The CDR3 DNA reads as TGTGCCAGCAGTGTCGGGACAGGGTGGGGCTACACCTTC.

This clone is labeled medium-sized. The V gene is TRBV6-1, the J gene TRBJ2-7; 7 nucleotides line up with TRBD2. V shed 4 bases and J 5 bases; nucleotides not matched to a gene: 14. Germline CDR1 MNHNS, CDR2 SASEGT. This CDR3 comprises 16 residues. In DNA form, the CDR3 reads TGTGCCAGCAGTGGCCCAGCGGGGCCCTCTCCTAACGAGCAGTACTTC. This translates into CASSGPAGPSPNEQYF.

The chain couples TRBV6-5 to TRBJ1-2, with a tentative D call TRBD1 (6 bases). The CDR3 covers 16 residues. V shed 0 bases and J shed 1 base, with 12 bases lying between them. Germline V gives CDR1 MNHEY, CDR2 SVGAGI. CDR3 DNA: TGTGCCAGCAGTTACTCGACCACAGGGTTTAACTATGGCTACACCTTC. It translates to CASSYSTTGFNYGYTF.

The J gene is TRBJ2-6, the V gene TRBV14; D is perhaps TRBD2 (6 bases). The CDR3 covers 13 residues. V gave up 11 bases and J gave up 2 bases, with 10 bases separating them. Germline CDR1 SGHDN, CDR2 FVKESK. The CDR3 loop is CAAAGPGANVLTF. Here the CDR3 DNA reads TGTGCCGCTGCGGGGCCTGGGGCCAACGTCCTGACTTTC.

The gene calls are TRBV5-8 and TRBJ2-5; 7 bases fit TRBD2. The CDR3 has 14 amino acids. V lost 2 bases to trimming and J lost 2 bases; unmatched junction nucleotides: 3. Germline CDR1 SGHTS, CDR2 YDEGEE. CDR3 protein: CASSFYGGQETQYF. In nucleotides, the CDR3 is TGTGCCAGCAGCTTCTACGGGGGGCAAGAGACCCAGTACTTC.

Relative to its sample, this clone is medium-sized. The chain combines TRBV10-3 with TRBJ2-2, with D possibly TRBD2 on 6 matching bases. The V gene lost 2 bases and the J gene lost 1 base, with 11 bases spanning the gap. This CDR3 is 16 amino acids long. CDR1 and CDR2 from the germline V gene are ENHRY and SYGVKD. The CDR3 here is CAISERLAVNTGELFF. The CDR3 bases are TGTGCCATCAGTGAGAGGTTAGCGGTGAACACCGGGGAGCTGTTTTTT.

This sequence joins TRBV6-5 and TRBJ1-1, with TRBD1 matching 12 bases. The CDR3 extends over 14 amino acids. Germline loops: CDR1 MNHEY, CDR2 SVGAGI. Unmatched junction bases numbered 4, after V lost 6 bases and J lost 5 bases. The CDR3 bases are TGTGCCAGCAGCCGGGACAGGGGGCGAACTGAAGCTTTCTTT. It translates to CASSRDRGRTEAFF.

The CDR3 spells CASSQQGIGGYTF. CDR3 DNA: TGTGCCAGCAGCCAACAGGGGATTGGGGGCTACACCTTC. The chain couples TRBV7-9 to TRBJ1-2; 7 nucleotides align to TRBD1. CDR1 is SEHNR, CDR2 FQNEAQ, per germline (reference sequence). This CDR3 comprises 13 residues. V was pared by 5 bases and J by 8 bases, with 8 bases of the junction left unmatched.

The chain carries TRBV5-6 and TRBJ1-3; tentative D call: TRBD1 (5 bases). Germline-derived CDR1 and CDR2 are SGHDT and YYEEEE. CDR3 size: 19 residues. Trimming shortened V by 1 base and J by 1 base, and 21 bases separated the two germline ends. As DNA, the CDR3 is TGTGCCAGCAGCTTGAGGACACTTGCCGACGCTGGGTCTGGAAACACCATATATTTT. It is translated as CASSLRTLADAGSGNTIYF. Using reference TRBV5-6 and TRBJ1-3 for the parts outside the CDR3, the full variable domain is DAGVTQSPTHLIKTRGQQVTLRCSPKSGHDTVSWYQQALGQGPQFIFQYYEEEERQRGNFPDRFSGHQFPNYSSELNVNALLLGDSALYLCASSLRTLADAGSGNTIYFGEGSWLTVV.

V gene TRBV7-2 combines with J gene TRBJ1-1; D remains ambiguous. Germline loops: CDR1 SGHTA, CDR2 FQGNSA. Trimming cost V 5 bases and J 1 base, with 11 bases left between them. The CDR3 spans 14 residues. CDR3 amino acids: CASSPYGRNTEAFF. The CDR3 DNA reads TGTGCCAGCAGCCCTTACGGCCGGAACACTGAAGCTTTCTTT.